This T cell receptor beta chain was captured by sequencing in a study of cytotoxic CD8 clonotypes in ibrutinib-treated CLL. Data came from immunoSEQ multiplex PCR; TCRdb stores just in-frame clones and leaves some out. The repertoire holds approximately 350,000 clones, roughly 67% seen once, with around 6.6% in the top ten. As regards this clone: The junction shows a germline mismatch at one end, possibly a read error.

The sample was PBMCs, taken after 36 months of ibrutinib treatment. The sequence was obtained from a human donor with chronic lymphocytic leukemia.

Here the CDR3 DNA reads TGTGCCAGCAGCTTGGGACTAGCGGGGGGATTC. Encoded protein: CASSLGLAGGF. This chain links TRBV5-8 with TRBJ2-7, with TRBD2 matching 13 bases. Germline V CDR1 and CDR2: SGHTS, YDEGEE. This CDR3 is built from 11 residues.